These 23 T cell receptor beta chains originate from one sample sequenced in a study of patients and donors after allogeneic stem cell transplantation. MiXCR was run by TCRdb on the RT-PCR reads, yielding one entry per CDR3 protein. The profile shows 390,000 or so distinct CDR3 sequences, under 20% of them singletons. The sequencing sample was made of blood, either unsorted or a sorted T cell fraction (not recorded which). The receptors come from a human donor who was either an allogeneic HSCT recipient or a stem cell or donor lymphocyte infusion donor (not recorded which). It is not recorded whose cells these are; they may come from a transplant donor.

The table lists this clonotype with a few counts. This chain connects TRBV6-6 to TRBJ2-3; TRBD2 matches 8 bases. There are 13 residues in the CDR3. V trimming: 11 bases; J trimming: 1 base; junction bases outside the gene matches: 5. CDR1 and CDR2 (germline): MNHNY, SVGAGI (reference sequence). The CDR3 DNA follows: TGTGCCGGGGGACTAGGAGGCACAGATACGCAGTATTTT. Protein product: CAGGLGGTDTQYF.

V gene TRBV2 combines with J gene TRBJ2-3; the D is unclear. The CDR3 contains 16 residues. Germline V gene data show CDR1 as SNHLY and CDR2 as FYNNEI. The V and J ends lost 9 bases and 0 bases respectively, with 19 bases between them. CDR3: CARHKPGPKSTDTQYF. The CDR3 DNA follows: TGTGCCAGGCACAAACCTGGTCCTAAGAGCACAGATACGCAGTATTTT.

This chain links TRBV12-5 with TRBJ2-2; TRBD1 matches 10 bases. Germline V lookup: CDR1 LGHNT, CDR2 FRNRAP. V dropped 6 bases and J dropped 6; count of bases not matched to a gene: 4. This CDR3 has 14 amino acids. CDR3 region: CASGPGQGSGELFF. Written as DNA, the CDR3 is TGTGCTAGTGGGCCGGGACAGGGGTCCGGGGAGCTGTTTTTT.

This clonotype turned up a few times. This chain links TRBV18 with TRBJ1-2, with 7 bases lining up with TRBD1. This CDR3 has 13 residues. J gave up 6 bases and V 5 bases, and 6 bases lay outside the gene matches. Germline V gene sequence: CDR1 KGHSH, CDR2 LQKENI. CDR3 amino acids: CASSAGQQNGYTF. The CDR3 DNA sequence: TGTGCCAGCTCAGCGGGACAGCAAAATGGCTACACCTTC.

This chain joins TRBV4-1 and TRBJ2-5, with D possibly being TRBD2 (6 bases). The V gene lost 1 base and the J gene lost 2 bases, with 8 bases spanning the gap. The length of the CDR3 is 14 residues. CDR1 is MGHRA and CDR2 is YSYEKL in the germline V gene. In DNA, the CDR3 is TGCGCCAGCAGCCAAGGACTAGATCAAGAGACCCAGTACTTC. It specifies CASSQGLDQETQYF.

The chain has TRBV9 and TRBJ2-2, with D possibly being TRBD1 (6 bases). Trimming stripped 4 bases from V and 0 bases from J, with 10 bases between. The CDR3 loop spans 15 amino acids. Germline CDR1 and CDR2: SGDLS and YYNGEE. The CDR3 here is CASSNRTANTGELFF. DNA for the CDR3: TGTGCCAGCAGCAATAGGACAGCGAACACCGGGGAGCTGTTTTTT.

This clonotype was seen only a few times. The chain employs TRBV12-3 or TRBV12-4 and TRBJ2-7; D might be TRBD1 (6 bases). The CDR3 consists of 12 residues. Trimming removed 5 bases at V and 4 bases at J, with 9 bases between. CDR3 residues: CASSVDRYEQYF. CDR3 nucleotide sequence: TGTGCCAGCAGTGTGGACAGATACGAGCAGTACTTC.

V usage is TRBV7-9 and J usage is TRBJ1-5; TRBD1 might be the D (5 bases). Trimming removed 4 bases from V and 3 bases from J, with 10 bases in between. Germline loops: CDR1 SEHNR, CDR2 FQNEAQ (reference sequence). The CDR3 loop spans 14 amino acids. The CDR3, as DNA: TGTGCCAGCAGCTCAGACAGAAACAATCAGCCCCAGCATTTT. Residues: CASSSDRNNQPQHF.

This rearrangement joins TRBV20-1 to TRBJ2-5; 8 bases agree with TRBD2. The CDR3 loop spans 14 amino acids. The germline CDR1 and CDR2 sequences are DFQATT and SNEGSKA (reference sequence). The V gene end was trimmed by 5 bases and the J gene end by 4 bases; junction bases not matched to a gene: 9. CDR3 in DNA: TGCAGTGCTCAACAAAGCGGGAGACCAGAGACCCAGTACTTC. Translating gives CSAQQSGRPETQYF.

This clonotype was seen only once. The J gene is TRBJ2-3, the V gene TRBV7-9; 7 bases align to TRBD1. V was clipped by 5 bases and J by 2 bases; unmatched bases: 10. Germline CDR1 and CDR2: SEHNR and FQNEAQ (reference sequence). This CDR3 has 16 residues. The CDR3 here is CASSPSMDRFTDTQYF. The CDR3, as DNA: TGTGCCAGCAGCCCATCAATGGACAGGTTCACAGATACGCAGTATTTT.

The V call is TRBV5-1, the J call TRBJ1-6; 7 bases line up with TRBD1. The CDR3 sequence is 16 residues long. With V trimmed by 4 bases and J by 0 bases, 4 bases remained unmatched. Germline-derived CDR1 and CDR2 are SGHRS and YFSETQ. Here the CDR3 DNA reads TGCGCCAGCAGCACAGGGGAAGCCTCCTATAATTCACCCCTCCACTTT. Residues: CASSTGEASYNSPLHF.

The chain has TRBV7-9 and TRBJ1-5; unclear D gene. The CDR3 runs 12 residues. Trimming shortened V by 4 bases and J by 3 bases, and 4 bases separated the two germline ends. The germline V gene has CDR1 SEHNR and CDR2 FQNEAQ (reference sequence). The CDR3 region has the DNA TGTGCCAGCAGCTACAACAATCAGCCCCAGCATTTT. This translates into CASSYNNQPQHF. Full variable domain (missing parts from reference TRBV7-9 and TRBJ1-5): DTGVSQNPRHKITKRGQNVTFRCDPISEHNRLYWYRQTLGQGPEFLTYFQNEAQLEKSRLLSDRFSAERPKGSFSTLEIQRTEQGDSAMYLCASSYNNQPQHFGDGTRLSIL.

This clonotype has only one observation. In nucleotides, the CDR3 is TGTGCCAGCACCCCGGGGAGGAGCACAGATACGCAGTATTTT. Translated: CASTPGRSTDTQYF. This chain links TRBV7-9 with TRBJ2-3, with D perhaps matching TRBD2 (6 bases). Trimming cost V 7 bases and J 0 bases, with 11 bases left between them. The CDR3 covers 14 residues. The germline V gene encodes CDR1 SEHNR and CDR2 FQNEAQ (reference sequence).

The chain carries TRBV24-1 and TRBJ2-2, with D possibly TRBD2 on 5 matching bases. Trimming shortened V by 1 base and J by 4 bases, and 12 bases separated the two germline ends. The germline V gene has CDR1 KGHDR and CDR2 SFDVKD. The CDR3 is made up of 16 amino acids. DNA for the CDR3: TGTGCCACCAGTGATTTTGAAAGAGGGATCACCGGGGAGCTGTTTTTT. Amino acid sequence: CATSDFERGITGELFF.

The chain couples TRBV7-2 to TRBJ1-1; D unclear. Germline loops: CDR1 SGHTA, CDR2 FQGNSA. CDR3 length: 14 amino acids. The V and J ends lost 6 bases and 4 bases respectively, with 15 bases between them. The CDR3 loop is CASRGPGYSTEAFF. The CDR3 DNA is TGTGCCAGCAGGGGCCCAGGATATAGCACTGAAGCTTTCTTT.

The chain carries TRBV7-9 and TRBJ2-1; D tentatively fits TRBD1 or TRBD2 (5 bases each). V dropped 3 bases and J dropped 4 bases, with 10 bases sitting between them. The CDR3 contains 14 residues. Germline V CDR1 and CDR2: SEHNR, FQNEAQ (reference sequence). The DNA of the CDR3 is TGTGCCAGCAGCTTCCGGGACCGGTACAATGAGCAGTTCTTC. Its translation: CASSFRDRYNEQFF. The full variable domain, completed using reference TRBV7-9 and TRBJ2-1, is DTGVSQNPRHKITKRGQNVTFRCDPISEHNRLYWYRQTLGQGPEFLTYFQNEAQLEKSRLLSDRFSAERPKGSFSTLEIQRTEQGDSAMYLCASSFRDRYNEQFFGPGTRLTVL.

This clonotype was seen a few times. The rearrangement links TRBV3-1 to TRBJ2-7; 10 bases agree with TRBD1. V lost 4 bases and J lost 4; bases outside the gene matches: 7. The CDR3 contains 15 residues. Germline V lookup: CDR1 LGHDT, CDR2 YNNKEL (reference sequence). DNA of the CDR3: TGTGCCAGCAGCCGTGCTGGACAGGGGGGTTACGAGCAGTACTTC. Protein product: CASSRAGQGGYEQYF.

This clonotype was seen only a few times. The rearrangement joins TRBV29-1 to TRBJ2-7; D unclear. Germline loops: CDR1 SQVTM, CDR2 ANQGSEA. The V end was cut by 5 bases, the J end by 0 bases, with 8 bases between. The CDR3 has 12 amino acids. The CDR3 DNA follows: TGCAGCGTTCGGCCGGGCTCCTACGAGCAGTACTTC. Protein product: CSVRPGSYEQYF.

Only a few counts were recorded for this clonotype. This sequence joins TRBV18 and TRBJ1-4; D is perhaps TRBD1 (5 bases). The CDR3 contains 14 residues. Germline CDR1 reads KGHSH; CDR2 reads LQKENI. V gave up 2 bases and J gave up 10 bases, with 14 bases separating them. The CDR3 region has the DNA TGTGCCAGCTCACCAGGGACTTCAAGTGGAAAACTGTTTTTT. Its translation: CASSPGTSSGKLFF.

This chain links TRBV10-3 with TRBJ2-1; D uncertain. The CDR3 spans 18 residues. Germline V lookup: CDR1 ENHRY, CDR2 SYGVKD. The ends were cut back, 3 bases at V and 8 bases at J, with 26 bases in the middle. CDR3 amino acids: CAISDQKDRAFLIDEQFF. In DNA, the CDR3 is TGTGCCATCAGTGATCAAAAGGACCGAGCATTTCTTATTGATGAGCAGTTCTTC.

The chain combines TRBV13 with TRBJ2-2; 15 nucleotides match TRBD2. This CDR3 comprises 17 residues. V lost 4 bases and J lost 5; bases outside the gene matches: 5. CDR1 and CDR2 from the germline V gene are PRHDT and FYEKMQ (reference sequence). The CDR3 region has the DNA TGTGCCAGCAGCTCGGGACTAGCGGGAGGTCAGACCGGGGAGCTGTTTTTT. Its translation is CASSSGLAGGQTGELFF.

This clonotype has only a few counts. The chain combines TRBV18 with TRBJ1-5; the match to TRBD1 covers 7 bases. V was clipped by 4 bases and J by 1 base; unmatched bases: 10. Germline V gene sequence: CDR1 KGHSH, CDR2 LQKENI. The CDR3 has 17 amino acids. The CDR3 DNA reads as TGTGCCAGCTCACAATCCACAGGGGTAGGAAGCAATCAGCCCCAGCATTTT. Its protein product is CASSQSTGVGSNQPQHF.

The chain links TRBV7-2 to TRBJ1-5; 9 positions agree with TRBD1. The ends lost 5 bases at V and 1 base at J; junction bases unmatched: 6. Germline lookup yields CDR1 SGHTA and CDR2 FQGNSA. The CDR3 spans 16 residues. CDR3 bases: TGTGCCAGCAGCACCACAGGGGGCAGGAGCAATCAGCCCCAGCATTTT. Residues: CASSTTGGRSNQPQHF.